The T cell receptor beta chain described here comes from a study of cytomegalovirus exposure and HLA in healthy donors. The CDR3 spans 14 residues. V gave up 8 bases and J gave up 6 bases; unmatched junction bases: 10. Germline V CDR1 and CDR2: MNHEY, SVGAGI. The PCR ran on 60 Vbeta and 13 Jbeta primers. Libraries were prepared by immunoSEQ multiplex PCR; TCRdb keeps only in-frame clonotypes and omits some of them. The top ten hold more than 7% of the sample, which has about 98,000 clones, more than 65% seen once. The sequenced sample consisted of PBMCs. The source of this sequence is a human donor in good health. The rearrangement links TRBV6-5 to TRBJ1-1, with 9 positions matching TRBD1. CDR3 amino acids: CASHKGQGGSEAFF. In nucleotides, the CDR3 is TGTGCCAGCCATAAGGGACAGGGAGGGTCTGAAGCTTTCTTT.